Included here is one T cell receptor (beta chain) sequence, with context. The target antigen is unknown. Assay: immunoSEQ multiplex PCR; the TCRdb copy retains only in-frame clones and omits some. The sample holds millions of clones; more than 90% are singletons and the top ten take 0.11% to 0.15%. This specimen comes from a study of shared clonotypes between healthy human individuals. General observations from the study: Estimated richness values were generally larger in naive subsets than in memory subsets.

After removal of 2 bases from V and 7 bases from J, the junction contained 4 bases not matched to a gene. Looked up from germline, CDR1 is WSHSY and CDR2 is SAAADI. The CDR3 sequence is 13 residues long. The gene calls are TRBV10-2 and TRBJ1-1; 7 bases agree with TRBD1. The sequence was obtained from a man aged 18 to 29 in good health. Material for sequencing was naive CD4+ T cells sorted from blood. The subset was: CD45RA+ positively selected. CDR3 sequence reads: CASSERGLGEAFF. In DNA, the CDR3 is TGCGCCAGCAGTGAGAGGGGGCTTGGTGAAGCTTTCTTT.